Below are 18 T cell receptor beta chains sequenced from a single sample in a study of T cell responses to AZD1222 COVID-19 vaccine. TCRdb's copy holds only in-frame clones and misses some; the assay was immunoSEQ multiplex PCR. The repertoire includes 150,000 to 200,000 clones, roughly 94% of them detected once, and about 0.64% sits in the top ten. The sample was peripheral blood, taken on day 0 of AZD1222 vaccination. The receptors here all came from an adult in good health.

The chain employs TRBV18 and TRBJ1-2; 11 positions agree with TRBD1. Germline V gene data show CDR1 as KGHSH and CDR2 as LQKENI. J was trimmed by 6 bases and V by 3 bases; bases with no gene match: 0. CDR3 length: 13 residues. The CDR3 DNA sequence: TGTGCCAGCTCACCGGACAGGGGGCATGGCTACACCTTC. This encodes CASSPDRGHGYTF.

The gene calls are TRBV3-1 (or the pseudogene TRBV3-2) and TRBJ2-1; 14 bases agree with TRBD2. Germline trimming cut 6 bases from V and 4 bases from J; bases unmatched to any gene: 14. Germline assignment: CDR1 LGHDT and CDR2 YNNKEL (reference sequence). This CDR3 is built from 19 residues. The CDR3 nucleotides read TGTGCCAGCAGACCGGCGACTAGCGGGAGGGCCGGAAGGTACAATGAGCAGTTCTTC. It codes for CASRPATSGRAGRYNEQFF.

The gene calls are TRBV9 and TRBJ1-2, with TRBD1 as a possible D gene (5 bases). Trimming removed 3 bases at V and 3 bases at J, with 9 bases between. Germline loops: CDR1 SGDLS, CDR2 YYNGEE. This CDR3 comprises 13 residues. The DNA of the CDR3 is TGTGCCAGCAGCGCCGGGACCTACTATGGCTACACCTTC. As protein: CASSAGTYYGYTF.

This clone was observed a single time. This rearrangement joins TRBV11-2 to TRBJ2-1; a weak D match, TRBD1 (5 bases). In germline, CDR1 is SGHAT, CDR2 FQNNGV. V lost 5 bases and J 4 bases, leaving 15 bases between the germline ends. This CDR3 has 15 residues. The DNA of the CDR3 is TGTGCCAGCAGCCCATACCCGGCAGGGTACAATGAGCAGTTCTTC. Amino acid sequence: CASSPYPAGYNEQFF. The complete variable domain, with remaining parts taken from reference TRBV11-2 and TRBJ2-1, reads EAGVAQSPRYKIIEKRQSVAFWCNPISGHATLYWYQQILGQGPKLLIQFQNNGVVDDSQLPKDRFSAERLKGVDSTLKIQPAKLEDSAVYLCASSPYPAGYNEQFFGPGTRLTVL.

The chain has TRBV29-1 and TRBJ2-5; D is perhaps TRBD1 (6 bases). Per germline, CDR1 SQVTM and CDR2 ANQGSEA. V was pared by 4 bases and J by 2 bases, with 23 bases between. This CDR3 has 17 amino acids. CDR3 DNA: TGCAGCGTTGCTGCCCCGGGACATTCTCGAGTTCAAGAGACCCAGTACTTC. This translates into CSVAAPGHSRVQETQYF.

In this sample, this clone turned up once. This chain joins TRBV5-1 and TRBJ2-3; TRBD1 might be the D (5 bases). Germline assignment: CDR1 SGHRS and CDR2 YFSETQ. The CDR3 has 15 residues. Trimming removed 8 bases from V and 8 bases from J, with 24 bases in between. In nucleotides, the CDR3 is TGCGCCAGTTGCCCTGGGCAGACAGTTCGGAGTACGCAGTATTTT. Protein: CASCPGQTVRSTQYF.

The gene calls are TRBV28 and TRBJ1-2, with 8 bases lining up with TRBD1. The CDR3 has 13 amino acids. Looked up from germline, CDR1 is MDHEN and CDR2 is SYDVKM. The V gene end was trimmed by 6 bases and the J gene end by 6 bases; junction bases not matched to a gene: 6. CDR3 sequence: CASRDREGDGYTF. CDR3 DNA sequence: TGTGCCAGCAGGGACAGGGAAGGCGATGGCTACACCTTC.

The chain combines TRBV19 with TRBJ1-2; the match to TRBD1 covers 10 bases. CDR1 LNHDA and CDR2 SQIVND come from the germline V gene (reference sequence). The CDR3 loop spans 15 amino acids. The V segment lost 0 bases and the J segment 8 bases; nucleotides outside the gene matches: 6. In DNA form, the CDR3 reads TGTGCCAGTAGTATAGATCGGGGGGACAGGGGCGGCTACACCTTC. This codes for CASSIDRGDRGGYTF.

This clone was seen a single time. The DNA for the CDR3 is TGTGCCAGCAGTGATACAGGGGGCGCGAGGAAGGACTACACCTTC. It codes for CASSDTGGARKDYTF. The J gene is TRBJ1-2, the V gene TRBV25-1; 9 bases line up with TRBD1. V lost 3 bases and J lost 10; bases outside the gene matches: 12. Germline V gene sequence: CDR1 MGHDK, CDR2 SYGVNS. The CDR3 extends over 15 amino acids.

V and J are TRBV6-2 or TRBV6-3 and TRBJ2-1, with 14 bases matching TRBD2. Germline V CDR1 and CDR2: MNHEY, SVGEGT. The CDR3 is made up of 17 amino acids. J was trimmed by 4 bases and V by 2 bases; bases with no gene match: 4. CDR3 sequence: CASSYGGTSGGYNEQFF. The DNA of the CDR3 is TGTGCCAGCAGTTACGGTGGGACTAGCGGGGGATACAATGAGCAGTTCTTC.

V usage is TRBV30 and J usage is TRBJ1-5, with D possibly TRBD1 on 5 matching bases. V lost 3 bases to trimming and J lost 5 bases, with 14 bases between them. CDR1 and CDR2 (germline): GTSNPN, SVGIG (reference sequence). CDR3 length equals 14 residues. The CDR3 protein is CAWSLGQGDQPQHF. CDR3 nucleotides: TGTGCCTGGAGCCTGGGGCAGGGAGATCAGCCCCAGCATTTT.

For the CDR3, the DNA is TGTGCCACCAGCAGAGATATAGGGACTGGAAACACCATATATTTT. Translating it yields CATSRDIGTGNTIYF. This chain links TRBV15 with TRBJ1-3; D not certain. Germline V lookup: CDR1 LNHNV, CDR2 YYDKDF (reference sequence). The CDR3 is 15 residues long. Trimming removed 0 bases from V and 2 bases from J, with 8 bases in between.

The chain has TRBV6-5 and TRBJ2-6; D is undetermined. The germline V and J ends were trimmed by 7 bases and 1 base, with 11 bases remaining between them. This CDR3 is 15 amino acids long. CDR1 and CDR2 (germline): MNHEY, SVGAGI. The CDR3 region is CASTLGLSGANVLTF. DNA for the CDR3: TGTGCCAGCACCCTAGGGTTGTCTGGGGCCAACGTCCTGACTTTC.

Here the CDR3 DNA reads TGTGCCAGCAGCCCCTCCGGGACAGGGAACTATGGCTACACCTTC. It is translated as CASSPSGTGNYGYTF. V usage is TRBV5-5 and J usage is TRBJ1-2; 9 bases match TRBD1. V shed 4 bases and J 2 bases; nucleotides not matched to a gene: 6. The CDR3 is 15 amino acids. Germline-derived CDR1 and CDR2 are SGHKS and YYEKEE (reference sequence).

The chain combines TRBV6-5 with TRBJ1-1; D remains ambiguous. Trimming took 7 bases from V and 1 from J, leaving 7 bases between them. Germline CDR1 is MNHEY and CDR2 is SVGAGI. CDR3 length: 12 amino acids. The CDR3 reads CASIWPNTEAFF. CDR3 nucleotides: TGTGCCAGCATCTGGCCGAACACTGAAGCTTTCTTT.

The rearrangement uses TRBV11-1 and TRBJ2-7; 9 nucleotides agree with TRBD2. V dropped 1 base and J dropped 6; count of bases not matched to a gene: 4. CDR3 length: 14 residues. Germline V gives CDR1 SGHAT, CDR2 FQDESV (reference sequence). CDR3 bases: TGTGCCAGCAGCTTAGTCGGTAGCGGGAGCGAGCAGTACTTC. Translated: CASSLVGSGSEQYF.

V usage is TRBV7-7 and J usage is TRBJ1-2; 9 nucleotides line up with TRBD1. Germline V gene data show CDR1 as SSHAT and CDR2 as FNYEAQ (reference sequence). The V and J ends lost 3 bases and 8 bases, in that order; junction bases with no gene match: 10. The CDR3 sequence is 15 residues long. CDR3 sequence reads: CASSFRPQGAEGYTF. In DNA, the CDR3 is TGTGCCAGCAGCTTCCGGCCACAGGGGGCAGAGGGCTACACCTTC.

The J gene is TRBJ2-7, the V gene TRBV5-1; 9 nucleotides agree with TRBD1. This CDR3 has 14 amino acids. Unmatched junction bases numbered 6, after V lost 8 bases and J lost 0 bases. From germline, CDR1 is SGHRS and CDR2 YFSETQ. The CDR3 nucleotides read TGCGCCAGTACAGGGGGCTACGACTCCTACGAGCAGTACTTC. This codes for CASTGGYDSYEQYF.